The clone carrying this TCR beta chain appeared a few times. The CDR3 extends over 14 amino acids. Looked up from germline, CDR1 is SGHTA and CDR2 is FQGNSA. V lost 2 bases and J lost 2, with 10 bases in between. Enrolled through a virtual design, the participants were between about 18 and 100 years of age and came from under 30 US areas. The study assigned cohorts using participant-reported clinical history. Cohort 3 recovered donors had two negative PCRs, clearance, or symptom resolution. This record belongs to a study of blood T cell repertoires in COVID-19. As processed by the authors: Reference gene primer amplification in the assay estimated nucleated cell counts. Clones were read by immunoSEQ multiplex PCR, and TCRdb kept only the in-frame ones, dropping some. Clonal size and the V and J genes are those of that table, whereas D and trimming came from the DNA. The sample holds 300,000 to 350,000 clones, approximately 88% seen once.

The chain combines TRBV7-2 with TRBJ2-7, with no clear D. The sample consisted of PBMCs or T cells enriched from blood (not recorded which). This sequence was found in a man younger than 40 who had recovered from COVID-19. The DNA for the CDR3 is TGTGCCAGCAGCTTATCGGCAGGCACCTACGAGCAGTACTTC. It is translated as CASSLSAGTYEQYF. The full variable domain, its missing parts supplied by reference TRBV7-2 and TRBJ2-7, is GAGVSQSPSNKVTEKGKDVELRCDPISGHTALYWYRQSLGQGLEFLIYFQGNSAPDKSGLPSDRFSAERTGGSVSTLTIQRTQQEDSAVYLCASSLSAGTYEQYFGPGTRLTVT.